This TCR beta chain was captured in a study of T-cell reconstitution after alpha-beta-depleted transplantation in children (dated by TCRdb to 2016 to 2017). Study-level background: The study quantitatively tracked T-cell immune reconstitution after TCRalphabeta/CD19-depleted allogeneic hematopoietic cell transplantation in children using TCR repertoire profiling.

The library was obtained by PCR. These reads were obtained on an Illumina HiSeq 2500. TCR library preparation used molecular barcoding, with unique molecular identifiers applied to normalize quantification of the TCRbeta repertoire. Through fastp at Q25 and MiXCR, TCRdb rebuilt clones from the public reads, retaining in-frame beta chains. All rows with the same CDR3 protein become a single entry with the most common DNA and genes. This sample holds about half a million distinct CDR3 sequences; roughly an eighth were observed only once. Clones ranked in the top ten supply about 6% of the sample. Worth noting for this clonotype: Its antigen specificity is not known. Qualities for individual bases were not recorded, and no much larger clone is one base off.

The sequence came from a human donor who donated a stem cell graft to a child with combined immunodeficiency. Sequences were derived from PBMCs from the stem cell graft donor, sampled from the stem cell graft.

The CDR3 corresponds to CASRPHWTDTQYF. The DNA sequence is TGTGCCAGCAGACCACACTGGACAGATACGCAGTATTTT. The rearranged chain carries TRBV11-2 and TRBJ2-3; no confident D gene assignment can be made. The CDR3 sequence holds 13 residues, the cysteine and phenylalanine included. The DNA shown is the 39-base CDR3, in frame from base 1. The CDR1 and CDR2 encoded by the germline V gene are SGHAT and FQNNGV. V and J lose 6 bases and 3 bases, and a span of 10 bases separates them. The full variable domain, with segments outside the CDR3 supplied by the reference TRBV11-2 and TRBJ2-3 proteins, appears as EAGVAQSPRYKIIEKRQSVAFWCNPISGHATLYWYQQILGQGPKLLIQFQNNGVVDDSQLPKDRFSAERLKGVDSTLKIQPAKLEDSAVYLCASRPHWTDTQYFGPGTRLTVL.